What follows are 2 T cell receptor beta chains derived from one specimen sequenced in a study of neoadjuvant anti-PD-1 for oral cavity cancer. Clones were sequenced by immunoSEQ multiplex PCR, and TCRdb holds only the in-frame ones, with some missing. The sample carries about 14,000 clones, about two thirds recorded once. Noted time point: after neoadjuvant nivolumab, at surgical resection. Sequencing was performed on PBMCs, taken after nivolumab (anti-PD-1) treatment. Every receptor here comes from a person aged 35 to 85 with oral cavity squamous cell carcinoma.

CDR3 loop: CATSRVPGGPHYGYTF. The DNA for the CDR3 is TGTGCCACCAGCAGAGTCCCGGGGGGGCCCCACTATGGCTACACCTTC. The chain employs TRBV15 and TRBJ1-2; D possibly corresponds to TRBD1 (6 bases). V gave up 1 base and J gave up 3 bases, with 15 bases separating them. The CDR3 extends over 16 amino acids. Germline V lookup: CDR1 LNHNV, CDR2 YYDKDF (reference sequence).

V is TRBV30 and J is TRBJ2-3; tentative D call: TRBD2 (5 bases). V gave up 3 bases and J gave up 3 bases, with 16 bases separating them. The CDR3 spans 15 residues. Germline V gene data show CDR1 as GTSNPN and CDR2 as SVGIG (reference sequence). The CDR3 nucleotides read TGTGCCTGGAGCCTAGGGAGTTTACAGACAGATACGCAGTATTTT. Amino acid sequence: CAWSLGSLQTDTQYF.